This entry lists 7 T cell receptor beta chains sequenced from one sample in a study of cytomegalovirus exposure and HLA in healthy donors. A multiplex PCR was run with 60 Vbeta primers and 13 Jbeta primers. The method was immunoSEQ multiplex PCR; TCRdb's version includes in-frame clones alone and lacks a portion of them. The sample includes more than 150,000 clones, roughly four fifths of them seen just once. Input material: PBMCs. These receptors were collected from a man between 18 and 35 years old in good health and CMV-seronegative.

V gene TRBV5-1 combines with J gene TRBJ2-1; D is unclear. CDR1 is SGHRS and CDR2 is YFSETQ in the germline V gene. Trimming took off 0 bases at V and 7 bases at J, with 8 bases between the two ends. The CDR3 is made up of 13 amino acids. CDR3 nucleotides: TGCGCCAGCAGCTTGGCCGGGTCTAATGAGCAGTTCTTC. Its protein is CASSLAGSNEQFF.

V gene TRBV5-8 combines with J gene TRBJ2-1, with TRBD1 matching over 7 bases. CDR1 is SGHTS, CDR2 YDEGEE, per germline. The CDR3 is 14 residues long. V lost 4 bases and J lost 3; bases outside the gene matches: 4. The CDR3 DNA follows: TGTGCCAGCAGCGCCGGGACAGACTACAATGAGCAGTTCTTC. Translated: CASSAGTDYNEQFF.

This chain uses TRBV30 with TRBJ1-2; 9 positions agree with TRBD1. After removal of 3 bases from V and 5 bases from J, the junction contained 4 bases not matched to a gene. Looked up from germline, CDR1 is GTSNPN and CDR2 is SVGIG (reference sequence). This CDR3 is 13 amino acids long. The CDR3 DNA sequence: TGTGCCTGGAGGGGGACAGGGTCTTATGGCTACACCTTC. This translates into CAWRGTGSYGYTF.

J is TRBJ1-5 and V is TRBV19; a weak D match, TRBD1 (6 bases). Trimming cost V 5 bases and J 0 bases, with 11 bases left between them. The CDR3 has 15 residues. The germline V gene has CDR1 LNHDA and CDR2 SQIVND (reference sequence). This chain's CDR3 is CASSGQTNSNQPQHF. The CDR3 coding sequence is TGTGCCAGTAGTGGACAGACTAATAGCAATCAGCCCCAGCATTTT.

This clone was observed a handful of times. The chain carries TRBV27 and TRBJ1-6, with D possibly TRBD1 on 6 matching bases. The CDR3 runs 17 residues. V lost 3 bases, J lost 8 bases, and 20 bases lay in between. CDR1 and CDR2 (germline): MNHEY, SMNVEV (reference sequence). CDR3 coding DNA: TGTGCCAGCAGTTTCCTTCGACCACAGGGCTCGGATTCACCCCTCCACTTT. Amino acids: CASSFLRPQGSDSPLHF.

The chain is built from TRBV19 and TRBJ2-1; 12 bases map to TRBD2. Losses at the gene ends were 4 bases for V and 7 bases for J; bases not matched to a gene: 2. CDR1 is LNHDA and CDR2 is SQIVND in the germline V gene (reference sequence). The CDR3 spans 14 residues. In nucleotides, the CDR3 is TGTGCCAGTAGTAGCACTAGCGGGAGGAATGAGCAGTTCTTC. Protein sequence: CASSSTSGRNEQFF.

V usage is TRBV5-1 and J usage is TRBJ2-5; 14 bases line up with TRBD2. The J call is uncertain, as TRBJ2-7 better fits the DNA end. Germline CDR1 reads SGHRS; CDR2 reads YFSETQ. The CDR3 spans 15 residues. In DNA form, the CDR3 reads TGCGCCAGCAGCGCTGGACTAGCGGGAGGATACGAGCAGTACTTC. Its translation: CASSAGLAGGYEQYF.